This T cell receptor beta chain was sequenced during a study of regulatory T cells in long-lasting Graves disease. Through Arm-PCR of CDR3 regions and iRepertoire HTBI primers, TCR beta libraries were built. TCRdb reanalysed the multiplex PCR reads using MiXCR and keeps one entry per CDR3 protein. The table includes approximately 690,000 distinct CDR3 sequences, approximately 31% detected once. Documented time point: persistent/refractory GD, antithyroid drugs over 5 years with positive TRAb. Extracted PBMC RNA gave rise to the TCR library. The CDR3 contains 13 residues. J lost 8 bases, V lost 6 bases, and 9 bases had no gene match. Germline CDR1 reads MNHNS; CDR2 reads SASEGT.

The chain employs TRBV6-1 and TRBJ1-2, with 7 bases fitting TRBD1. Sample: peripheral blood mononuclear cells (PBMCs), taken when the disease was refractory, from a patient treated with antithyroid drugs. The TCR sequence derives from a female donor with Graves disease. In nucleotides, the CDR3 is TGTGCCAGCAGCCGACAGGGACCTCAGGGCTACACCTTC. It specifies CASSRQGPQGYTF.